This section outlines one T cell receptor (beta chain) sequence together with its context. MiXCR, applied by TCRdb to the PCR reads, yields one record per CDR3 protein. Here the sample spans about 84,000 distinct CDR3 sequences, 50% to 65% being singletons. The CDR3 is made up of 13 amino acids. Trimming left V 5 bases short and J 6 bases short, with 13 bases between. CDR1 is SEHNR and CDR2 is FQNEAQ in the germline V gene (reference sequence). This specimen belongs to a study of CDR3 diversity in severe acne. The TCR originated in a male donor in good health, without acne. Sequenced material: blood. J is TRBJ1-2 and V is TRBV7-9; D not resolved. CDR3 coding DNA: TGTGCCAGCAGCCTTCCCCCCGGGGATGGCTACACCTTC. Translating gives CASSLPPGDGYTF.